The T cell receptor (beta chain) under discussion was sequenced for a study of blood T cell repertoires in COVID-19. Sequenced by immunoSEQ multiplex PCR; TCRdb stores in-frame clones only, minus some. The sample lists about 51,000 clones; more than 75% were seen once. In germline, CDR1 is SNHLY, CDR2 FYNNEI. Trimming removed 6 bases at V and 6 bases at J, with 7 bases between. This CDR3 has 11 amino acids. The rearrangement links TRBV2 to TRBJ2-3, with D unclear. The source of this sequence is a man aged 50-60 years with active COVID-19. The sequencing input was peripheral blood. The CDR3 is CASSDWDTQYF. The CDR3 DNA is TGTGCCAGCAGCGACTGGGATACGCAGTATTTT.